A selection of T cell receptor beta chains follows, all from one sample in a study of low-dose radiotherapy and immunotherapy resistance in tumors. TCRdb ran MiXCR on the reads and lists one entry per CDR3 protein. The table has under 75,000 distinct CDR3 sequences, around 23% seen once. The sequenced sample was PBMCs, obtained after low-dose radiotherapy plus immunotherapy. The source of these receptors is a male donor with prostate cancer. The CDR3 runs from the conserved cysteine through the conserved F or W. A D gene is named only where the DNA matches it firmly. For some rows the clone size is stated as once, few or many, or as a class when expanded; others skip it.

TGTGCCAGCAGCTCAACAGGGTTCTACGAGCAGTACTTC	CASSSTGFYEQYF	13	TRBV7-9	few	TRBJ2-7	.
TGTGCCACCAGCAGAGCCAGCGGGGGGTACAATGAGCAGCAGTTCTTC	CATSRASGGYNEQQFF	16	TRBV15	few	TRBJ2-1	TRBD2
TGTGCCAGCAGCCCTACTAGCGGGAGGGCCGTCGGGGAGCTGTTTTTT	CASSPTSGRAVGELFF	16	TRBV3-1	many	TRBJ2-2	TRBD2
TGTGCCAGTAGTCCTCGGGAGCTGGGGGAGCAGTACTTC	CASSPRELGEQYF	13	TRBV19	many	TRBJ2-7	.
TGTGCCAGCAGCCCTTCGACTGGCGGGGGCACAGATACGCAGTATTTT	CASSPSTGGGTDTQYF	16	TRBV12-3/TRBV12-4	many	TRBJ2-3	.
TGTGCCAGCAGCTTAGCAGGCCCGATTCTCTCTGGGGCCAACGTCCTGACTTTC	CASSLAGPILSGANVLTF	18	TRBV7-3	many	TRBJ2-6	.
TGTGCCAGCAGAGCTAGACGAGGGAGTCGCAATGAGCAGTTCTTC	CASRARRGSRNEQFF	15	TRBV12-3/TRBV12-4	many	TRBJ2-1	.
TGTGCCAGCAGTGGGGGACTAGCGGGGGAAGAGACCCAGTACTTC	CASSGGLAGEETQYF	15	TRBV2	.	TRBJ2-5	TRBD2
TGTGCCATCTCCGGGGGGAACACCGGGGAGCTGTTTTTT	CAISGGNTGELFF	13	TRBV10-3	.	TRBJ2-2	.
TGCAGTGCTACTAAACGGACAGGGAACTATGGCTACACCTTC	CSATKRTGNYGYTF	14	TRBV20-1	many	TRBJ1-2	TRBD1
TGTGCCAGCAGTTTTCCGTCGAGCAATATAGTCGAGCAGTACTTC	CASSFPSSNIVEQYF	15	TRBV6-2/TRBV6-3	many	TRBJ2-7	.
TGTGCCAGCTCACCACCGGGGGGAACCTACAATGAGCAGTTCTTC	CASSPPGGTYNEQFF	15	TRBV18	many	TRBJ2-1	.
TGTGCCAGCAGTTACTCCCGGGGCCTCACAAACCTCTATGGCTACACCTTC	CASSYSRGLTNLYGYTF	17	TRBV6-2/TRBV6-3	many	TRBJ1-2	.
TGTGCCAGCAGTCACTCCGGGACTAGCACAGATACGCAGTATTTT	CASSHSGTSTDTQYF	15	TRBV13	few	TRBJ2-3	.
TGTGCCAGCACCATAGGGGTTAGCTCTGGAAACACCATATATTTT	CASTIGVSSGNTIYF	15	TRBV3-1	many	TRBJ1-3	.
TGCGCCAGCAGTCAATCGAAGGTAGCGGGAGGCTACAATGAGCAGTTCTTC	CASSQSKVAGGYNEQFF	17	TRBV23-1	many	TRBJ2-1	TRBD2
TGTGCCAGCAGCTTAGAAGGGGATCAGCCCCAGCATTTT	CASSLEGDQPQHF	13	TRBV7-2	.	TRBJ1-5	.
TGCAGCGCCGGGACTAGCGCCACAGATACGCAGTATTTT	CSAGTSATDTQYF	13	TRBV29-1	few	TRBJ2-3	TRBD2
TGTGCCAGCAGCTTAGTGGTCCCGCCTAGCGGGGGTCTTCAAGAGACCCAGTACTTC	CASSLVVPPSGGLQETQYF	19	TRBV7-2	few	TRBJ2-5	TRBD2
TGTGCCAGCAGTCGAAGGGCAGCTAGCACAGATACGCAGTATTTT	CASSRRAASTDTQYF	15	TRBV11-2	.	TRBJ2-3	.
TGCGCCAGCAGCCAACAGAGTCAGGGGTCTGCAGAAAAACTGTTTTTT	CASSQQSQGSAEKLFF	16	TRBV5-1	many	TRBJ1-4	.
TGTGCCAGAAGCTTAGTCCCGGACATTCCAACGGAGACCCAGTACTTC	CARSLVPDIPTETQYF	16	TRBV5-3	few	TRBJ2-5	.
TGTGCCAGTAGTATAGCTCTAGCGGGGTCCCAAGAGACCCAGTACTTC	CASSIALAGSQETQYF	16	TRBV19	many	TRBJ2-5	TRBD2
TGTGCCAGCAGCTTAGGTAGCGGGGGAGACAGTCCCTATGGCTACACCTTC	CASSLGSGGDSPYGYTF	17	TRBV7-6	many	TRBJ1-2	.
TGCGCCAGCAGCCAAGAAAGGCTAGCGCGGAGCTCCTACAATGAGCAGTTCTTC	CASSQERLARSSYNEQFF	18	TRBV1	many	TRBJ2-1	.
TGTGCCAGCAGCACCCAAGCGGGAGACGGCTCAGATACGCAGTATTTT	CASSTQAGDGSDTQYF	16	TRBV7-2	many	TRBJ2-3	TRBD2
TGTGCCAGCAGCTTAACCGGGACAGGCTATGGCTACACCTTC	CASSLTGTGYGYTF	14	TRBV5-6	.	TRBJ1-2	TRBD1
TGTGCCTGGAGTGTACTTAGGACAGGGGGACCCTATGGCTACACCTTC	CAWSVLRTGGPYGYTF	16	TRBV30	many	TRBJ1-2	TRBD1
TGTGCCAGCTCACCAAATCGTGGAGAGACCCAGTACTTC	CASSPNRGETQYF	13	TRBV18	many	TRBJ2-5	.
TGTGCCAGCAGTTACCAGCATGCGGGATCCTATGGCTACACCTTC	CASSYQHAGSYGYTF	15	TRBV6-2/TRBV6-3	many	TRBJ1-2	.
TGTGCCAGCAGCGTAGCTTTCGGGACAGGGCGGGGCAATGAGCAGTTCTTC	CASSVAFGTGRGNEQFF	17	TRBV9	many	TRBJ2-1	TRBD1
TGTGCCAGCAGCCCGGGACAGAACTATGGCTACACCTTC	CASSPGQNYGYTF	13	TRBV5-8	many	TRBJ1-2	TRBD1
TGTGCCAGCAGTTACTATTACAACAGGGGCACTGAAGCTTTCTTT	CASSYYYNRGTEAFF	15	TRBV6-5	once	TRBJ1-1	TRBD1
TGTGCCAGCTCACCAGGACAGGGGGCTTTGAATGAGCAGTTCTTC	CASSPGQGALNEQFF	15	TRBV18	few	TRBJ2-1	TRBD1
TGTGCCAGCTCACCGTCGTGGAATGAGCAGTTCTTC	CASSPSWNEQFF	12	TRBV18	many	TRBJ2-1	.
TGTGCCAGCAGCTTGGGGGTAGAGACCCAGTACTTC	CASSLGVETQYF	12	TRBV11-2	.	TRBJ2-5	.
TGCAGTGCGAGAACCCACATATCCGGGGAGCTGTTTTTT	CSARTHISGELFF	13	TRBV20-1	.	TRBJ2-2	.
TGTGCTAGCAGCTCGGGACGGCAATACCAAGAGACCCAGTACTTC	CASSSGRQYQETQYF	15	TRBV7-6	many	TRBJ2-5	.
TGCAGTGCTAGTTCAGGGAACTATGGCTACACCTTC	CSASSGNYGYTF	12	TRBV20-1	.	TRBJ1-2	.
TGTGCCAGCAGCTATACGGGGGTTGGCGGTGAGCAGTTCTTC	CASSYTGVGGEQFF	14	TRBV7-2	many	TRBJ2-1	.
TGCAGTGCTAAAATTACAGGGGTGCGAAACACCATATATTTT	CSAKITGVRNTIYF	14	TRBV20-1	many	TRBJ1-3	TRBD1
TGCGCCAGCAGCCAAACCGGGACAGGGGGCGCTACAGATACGCAGTATTTT	CASSQTGTGGATDTQYF	17	TRBV4-1	many	TRBJ2-3	TRBD1
TGCAGCGGGGGTGGGGCGGGAGGATACAATGAGCAGTTCTTC	CSGGGAGGYNEQFF	14	TRBV29-1	few	TRBJ2-1	TRBD2
TGCAGTGCTAGAGTTATGGGGATGTGGGAGACCCAGTACTTC	CSARVMGMWETQYF	14	TRBV20-1	.	TRBJ2-5	.
TGTGCCAGCAGCTGGGGGGCAGAGACCCAGTACTTC	CASSWGAETQYF	12	TRBV13	.	TRBJ2-5	.
TGCAGTGCCGCCCCTAGGGCGTCGAGCTCCTACAATGAGCAGTTCTTC	CSAAPRASSSYNEQFF	16	TRBV20-1	many	TRBJ2-1	.